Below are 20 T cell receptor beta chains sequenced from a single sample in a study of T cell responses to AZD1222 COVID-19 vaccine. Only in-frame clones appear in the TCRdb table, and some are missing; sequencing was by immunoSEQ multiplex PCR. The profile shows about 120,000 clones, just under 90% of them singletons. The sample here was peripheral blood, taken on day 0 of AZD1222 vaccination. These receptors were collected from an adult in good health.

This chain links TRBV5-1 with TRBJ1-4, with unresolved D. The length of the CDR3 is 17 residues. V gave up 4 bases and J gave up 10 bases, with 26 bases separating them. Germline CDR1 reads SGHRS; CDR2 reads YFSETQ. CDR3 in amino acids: CASSQTIEAVTSGKLFF. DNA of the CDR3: TGCGCCAGCAGCCAAACCATCGAAGCGGTAACCTCCGGAAAACTGTTTTTT. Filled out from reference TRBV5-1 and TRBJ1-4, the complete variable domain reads KAGVTQTPRYLIKTRGQQVTLSCSPISGHRSVSWYQQTPGQGLQFLFEYFSETQRNKGNFPGRFSGRQFSNSRSEMNVSTLELGDSALYLCASSQTIEAVTSGKLFFGSGTQLSVL.

In nucleotides, the CDR3 is TGTGCCAGCAGTAGCCTATCGAACACTGAAGCTTTCTTT. Protein sequence: CASSSLSNTEAFF. V and J are TRBV6-4 and TRBJ1-1, with D unclear. The ends were cut back, 5 bases at V and 1 base at J, with 8 bases in the middle. Germline V CDR1 and CDR2: MRHNA, SNTAGT. The CDR3 is made up of 13 amino acids.

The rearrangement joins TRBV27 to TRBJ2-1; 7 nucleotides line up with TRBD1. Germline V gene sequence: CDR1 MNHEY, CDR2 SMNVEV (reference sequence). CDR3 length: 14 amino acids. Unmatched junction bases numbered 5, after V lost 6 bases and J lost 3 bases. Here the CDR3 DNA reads TGTGCCAGCAGAGCCGGGACAGACTACAATGAGCAGTTCTTC. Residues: CASRAGTDYNEQFF.

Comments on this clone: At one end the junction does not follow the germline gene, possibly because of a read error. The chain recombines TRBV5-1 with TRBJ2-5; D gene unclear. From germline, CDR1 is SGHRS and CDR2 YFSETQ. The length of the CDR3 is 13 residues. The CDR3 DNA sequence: TGCGCCAGCAGCTTGCTAGACCAAAAGACCCAGTACTTC. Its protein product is CASSLLDQKTQYF.

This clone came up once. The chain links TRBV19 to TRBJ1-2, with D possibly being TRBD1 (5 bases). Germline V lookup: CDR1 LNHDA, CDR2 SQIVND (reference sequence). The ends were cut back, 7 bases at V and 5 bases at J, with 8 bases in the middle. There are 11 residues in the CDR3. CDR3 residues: CASTQGYGYTF. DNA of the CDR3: TGTGCCAGTACCCAGGGTTATGGCTACACCTTC. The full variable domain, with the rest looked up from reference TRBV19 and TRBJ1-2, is DGGITQSPKYLFRKEGQNVTLSCEQNLNHDAMYWYRQDPGQGLRLIYYSQIVNDFQKGDIAEGYSVSREKKESFPLTVTSAQKNPTAFYLCASTQGYGYTFGSGTRLTVV.

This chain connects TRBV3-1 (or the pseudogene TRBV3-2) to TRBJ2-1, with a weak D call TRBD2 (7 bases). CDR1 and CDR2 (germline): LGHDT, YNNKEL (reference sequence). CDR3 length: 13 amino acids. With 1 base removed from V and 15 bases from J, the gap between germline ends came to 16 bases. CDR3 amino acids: CASSQATEGGVFF. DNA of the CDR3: TGTGCCAGCAGCCAAGCGACTGAAGGGGGGGTGTTCTTC.

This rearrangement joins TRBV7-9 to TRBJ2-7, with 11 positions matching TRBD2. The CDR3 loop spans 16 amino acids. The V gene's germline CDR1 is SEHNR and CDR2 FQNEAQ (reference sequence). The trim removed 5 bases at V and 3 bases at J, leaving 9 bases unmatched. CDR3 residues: CASSLSLAGEDYEQYF. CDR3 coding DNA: TGTGCCAGCAGCCTCTCACTAGCGGGAGAGGACTACGAGCAGTACTTC.

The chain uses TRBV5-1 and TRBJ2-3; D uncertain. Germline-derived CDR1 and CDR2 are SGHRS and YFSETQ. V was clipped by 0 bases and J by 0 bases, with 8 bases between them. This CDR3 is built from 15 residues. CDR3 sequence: CASSLAPSSTDTQYF. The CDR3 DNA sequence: TGCGCCAGCAGCTTGGCCCCCTCCAGCACAGATACGCAGTATTTT.

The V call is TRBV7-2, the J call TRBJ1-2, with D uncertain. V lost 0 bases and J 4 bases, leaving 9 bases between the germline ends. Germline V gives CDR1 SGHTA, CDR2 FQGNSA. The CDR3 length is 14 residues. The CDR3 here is CASSLARSAYGYTF. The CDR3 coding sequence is TGTGCCAGCAGCTTAGCGCGTTCTGCCTATGGCTACACCTTC.

The CDR3 DNA follows: TGTGCCAGCAGTCGACCCCCGGGACAGGGGATGGATAATTCACCCCTCCACTTT. It codes for CASSRPPGQGMDNSPLHF. The chain has TRBV6-6 and TRBJ1-6; 10 nucleotides match TRBD1. The CDR3 runs to 18 residues. The germline gives CDR1 MNHNY, CDR2 SVGAGI (reference sequence). Trimming cost V 5 bases and J 5 bases; bases outside gene matches: 12.

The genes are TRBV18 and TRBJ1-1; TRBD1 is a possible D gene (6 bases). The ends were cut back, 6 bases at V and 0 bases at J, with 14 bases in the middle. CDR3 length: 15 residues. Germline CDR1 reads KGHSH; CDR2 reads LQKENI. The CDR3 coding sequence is TGTGCCAGCTCCCTAGGAGGACAGATGAACACTGAAGCTTTCTTT. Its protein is CASSLGGQMNTEAFF.

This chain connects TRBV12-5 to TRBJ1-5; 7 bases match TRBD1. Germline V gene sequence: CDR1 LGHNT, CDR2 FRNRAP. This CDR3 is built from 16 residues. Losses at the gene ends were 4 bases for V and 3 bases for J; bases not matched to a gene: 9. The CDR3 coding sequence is TGTGCTAGTGGTTCCCAGGGACAGCAAACCAATCAGCCCCAGCATTTT. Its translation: CASGSQGQQTNQPQHF.

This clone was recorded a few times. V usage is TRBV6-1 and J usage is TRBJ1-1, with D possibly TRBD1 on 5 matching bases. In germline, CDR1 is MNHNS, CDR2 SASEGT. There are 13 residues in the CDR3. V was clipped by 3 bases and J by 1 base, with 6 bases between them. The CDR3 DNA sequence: TGTGCCAGCAGTGACGGACAGAACACTGAAGCTTTCTTT. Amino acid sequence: CASSDGQNTEAFF.

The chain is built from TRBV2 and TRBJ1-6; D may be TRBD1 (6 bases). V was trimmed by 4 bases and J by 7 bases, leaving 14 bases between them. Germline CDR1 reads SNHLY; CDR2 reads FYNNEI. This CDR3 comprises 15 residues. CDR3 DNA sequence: TGTGCCAGCAGTGCACAGGGCGGTTGGAATTCACCCCTCCACTTT. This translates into CASSAQGGWNSPLHF.

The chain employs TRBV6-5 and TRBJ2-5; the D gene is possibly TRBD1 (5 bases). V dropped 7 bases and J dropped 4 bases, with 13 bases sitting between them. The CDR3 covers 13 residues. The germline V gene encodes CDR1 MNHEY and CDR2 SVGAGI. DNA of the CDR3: TGTGCCAGCACCGGACAAACTGGAGAGACCCAGTACTTC. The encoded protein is CASTGQTGETQYF.

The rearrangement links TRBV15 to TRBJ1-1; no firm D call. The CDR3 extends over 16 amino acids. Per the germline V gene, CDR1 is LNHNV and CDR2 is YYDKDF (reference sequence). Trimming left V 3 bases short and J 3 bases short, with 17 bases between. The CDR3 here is CATSSLASESHTEAFF. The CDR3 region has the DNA TGTGCCACCAGCAGCCTCGCGTCAGAGTCACACACTGAAGCTTTCTTT.

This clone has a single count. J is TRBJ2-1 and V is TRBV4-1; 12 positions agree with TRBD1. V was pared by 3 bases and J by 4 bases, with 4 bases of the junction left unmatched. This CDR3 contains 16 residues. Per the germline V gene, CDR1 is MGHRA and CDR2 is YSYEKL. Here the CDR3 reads CASSQGQGAGYNEQFF. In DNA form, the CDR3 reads TGCGCCAGCAGCCAGGGACAGGGGGCTGGGTACAATGAGCAGTTCTTC.

The DNA of the CDR3 is TGTGCCAGCAGTTTGGGACCGCTCTATGGCTACACCTTC. This translates into CASSLGPLYGYTF. The chain carries TRBV28 and TRBJ1-2, with TRBD1 as a possible D gene (5 bases). Germline assignment: CDR1 MDHEN and CDR2 SYDVKM. This CDR3 contains 13 residues. V lost 3 bases, J lost 4 bases, and 9 bases lay in between.

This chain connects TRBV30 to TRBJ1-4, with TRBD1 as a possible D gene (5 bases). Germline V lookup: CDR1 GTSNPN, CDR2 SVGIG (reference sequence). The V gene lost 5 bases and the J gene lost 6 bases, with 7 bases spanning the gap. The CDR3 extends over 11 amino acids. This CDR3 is CAWGHHEKLFF. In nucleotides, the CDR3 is TGTGCCTGGGGACACCATGAAAAACTGTTTTTT.

As DNA, the CDR3 is TGTGCCACCAGCAGAGATGTGAGAAAAGCTTTCTTT. Amino acid sequence: CATSRDVRKAFF. The V call is TRBV15, the J call TRBJ1-1; D not certain. Germline CDR1 LNHNV, CDR2 YYDKDF (reference sequence). V was shortened by 0 bases and J by 9 bases, with 8 bases between the two germline ends. The CDR3 runs 12 residues.